Listed below are T cell receptor beta chains from one sample, sequenced in a study of glioma-infiltrating T cells. Using its own MiXCR run on the multiplex PCR reads, TCRdb lists one record per CDR3 protein. The table includes over 120,000 distinct CDR3 sequences, 39% detected once. Sequencing was performed on glioma tissue, nonneoplastic brain tissue, or PBMCs (not recorded which). These receptors were taken from a human donor with low-grade glioma or glioblastoma, undergoing nonglioma brain surgery, or in good health (not recorded which). The CDR3 runs from the conserved cysteine through the conserved F or W. A D gene is named only where the DNA matches it firmly. Clone size is not always given. Where it is, it says once, few, many or a class for expanded clones.

few,TRBD1,TRBJ2-7,TRBV28,CASSLLGTGDYEQYF,TGTGCCAGCAGTTTATTAGGGACAGGGGATTACGAGCAGTACTTC
few,-,TRBJ2-3,TRBV20-1,CSGWGPSTDTQYF,TGCAGTGGGTGGGGTCCTAGCACAGATACGCAGTATTTT
-,TRBD2,TRBJ2-2,TRBV4-1,CASSQSGLAGVAHGELFF,TGCGCCAGCAGCCAATCGGGACTAGCGGGAGTGGCGCACGGGGAGCTGTTTTTT
few,-,TRBJ1-2,TRBV3-1,CASSQNGYTF,TGTGCCAGCAGCCAAAACGGCTACACCTTC
-,-,TRBJ1-5,TRBV10-3,CAISGDFNQPQHF,TGTGCCATCAGTGGAGACTTTAATCAGCCCCAGCATTTT
few,-,TRBJ1-1,TRBV12-5,CASGTEAFF,TGTGCTAGTGGAACTGAAGCTTTCTTT
-,-,TRBJ1-1,TRBV27,CASRRETGEAFF,TGTGCCAGCAGACGGGAGACAGGTGAAGCTTTCTTT
-,TRBD1,TRBJ2-6,TRBV6-1,CASKQGASGANVLTF,TGTGCCAGCAAACAGGGGGCGTCTGGGGCCAACGTCCTGACTTTC
-,-,TRBJ2-3,TRBV11-3,CASSLGMRGGTDTQYF,TGTGCCAGCAGCTTAGGCATGAGAGGTGGCACAGATACGCAGTATTTT
few,-,TRBJ2-7,TRBV7-6,CASSSPRGGGYEQYF,TGTGCCAGCAGTTCCCCCAGGGGGGGGGGTTACGAGCAGTACTTC
-,-,TRBJ2-5,TRBV15,CATSSGEETQYF,TGTGCCACCAGCTCAGGGGAAGAGACCCAGTACTTC
-,TRBD1,TRBJ1-5,TRBV20-1,CSARDQDREFQLQHF,TGCAGTGCTAGAGATCAGGACAGGGAGTTTCAGCTCCAGCATTTT
many,-,TRBJ1-5,TRBV6-6,CASSYRPGLGEPQHF,TGTGCCAGCAGTTACCGGCCGGGTTTGGGGGAGCCCCAGCATTTT
-,-,TRBJ1-5,TRBV6-1,CASSSLTRDQPQHF,TGTGCCAGCAGTAGCCTTACGAGAGATCAGCCCCAGCATTTT
-,TRBD1,TRBJ1-1,TRBV20-1,CSASRQGGTEAFF,TGCAGTGCTAGTCGGCAGGGGGGCACTGAAGCTTTCTTT
few,-,TRBJ1-5,TRBV28,CASSRTSRSNQPQHF,TGTGCCAGCAGCCGGACATCGCGAAGCAATCAGCCCCAGCATTTT
-,-,TRBJ1-1,TRBV29-1,CSGDRNTEAFF,TGCAGCGGCGACAGGAACACTGAAGCTTTCTTT
few,-,TRBJ2-5,TRBV6-1,CASSRQGGETQYF,TGTGCCAGCAGCCGACAGGGAGGGGAGACCCAGTACTTC
-,TRBD2,TRBJ2-1,TRBV4-1,CASSQDPQGGLVNEQFF,TGCGCCAGCAGCCAAGATCCTCAAGGGGGACTAGTCAATGAGCAGTTCTTC
-,TRBD2,TRBJ2-2,TRBV6-9,CASSYRTSGSNGELFF,TGTGCCAGCAGTTACAGGACTAGCGGGAGTAACGGGGAGCTGTTTTTT
few,-,TRBJ2-7,TRBV6-1,CASSEATTDDGYEQYF,TGTGCCAGCAGTGAAGCCACGACCGATGACGGGTACGAGCAGTACTTC
-,-,TRBJ1-5,TRBV12-3/TRBV12-4,CASSSNQDRPQHF,TGTGCCAGCAGTTCCAATCAAGATCGGCCCCAGCATTTT
few,TRBD1,TRBJ1-6,TRBV27,CASSSPTGGRSPLHF,TGTGCCAGCAGCAGCCCGACAGGGGGCCGCTCACCCCTCCACTTT
few,-,TRBJ2-1,TRBV6-1,CASSPGSYNEQFF,TGTGCCAGCAGTCCGGGATCCTACAATGAGCAGTTCTTC
once,-,TRBJ2-7,TRBV11-2,CASSRDTHEQYF,TGTGCCAGCAGCCGCGACACGCACGAGCAGTACTTC
few,-,TRBJ1-5,TRBV7-2,CASSLSRGSHQPQHF,TGTGCCAGCAGCCTTTCTAGGGGCTCGCATCAGCCCCAGCATTTT
-,-,TRBJ2-5,TRBV20-1,CSAGGLGAQYF,TGCAGTGCTGGGGGCTTAGGGGCCCAGTACTTC
-,TRBD1,TRBJ1-2,TRBV6-6,CASSYGTGFYGYTF,TGTGCCAGCAGTTACGGGACAGGGTTCTATGGCTACACCTTC
few,TRBD1,TRBJ2-1,TRBV24-1,CATSGTTGAFTTFETEQFF,TGTGCCACCAGTGGAACCACAGGGGCCTTCACGACCTTCGAAACTGAGCAGTTCTTC
-,-,TRBJ1-1,TRBV2,CASSDYFEAFF,TGTGCCAGCAGTGACTACTTTGAAGCTTTCTTT
many,-,TRBJ2-7,TRBV6-1,CASRKTTGAYEQYF,TGTGCCAGCAGAAAAACGACGGGAGCCTACGAGCAGTACTTC
-,TRBD2,TRBJ2-3,TRBV27,CATSDQSGTTTDTQYF,TGTGCCACCAGTGATCAATCCGGGACTACCACAGATACGCAGTATTTT
few,-,TRBJ2-7,TRBV6-1,CASASRARYEQYF,TGTGCCAGCGCATCCAGGGCCCGCTACGAGCAGTACTTC
-,-,TRBJ2-1,TRBV4-3,CASSPRRTAWNEQFF,TGCGCCAGCAGCCCCCGTCGGACAGCATGGAATGAGCAGTTCTTC
-,-,TRBJ2-7,TRBV6-1,CASSSGTWGPILNEQYF,TGTGCCAGCAGCTCCGGAACTTGGGGTCCCATCTTGAACGAGCAGTACTTC
-,TRBD2,TRBJ2-7,TRBV7-2,CASSLVLAGYYEQYF,TGTGCCAGCAGCTTAGTCCTAGCGGGGTACTACGAGCAGTACTTC
few,TRBD2,TRBJ2-7,TRBV27,CASSLIGAGAHEQYF,TGTGCCAGCAGTTTAATCGGAGCGGGAGCCCACGAGCAGTACTTC
few,TRBD1,TRBJ2-3,TRBV20-1,CSVPGQGAGDTQYF,TGCAGTGTTCCGGGACAGGGGGCGGGAGATACGCAGTATTTT
-,TRBD1,TRBJ1-2,TRBV4-1,CASSQGLGQGGHGYTF,TGCGCCAGCAGCCAAGGCCTGGGACAGGGTGGGCATGGCTACACCTTC
-,-,TRBJ2-1,TRBV5-1,CASSLGAGLDEQFF,TGCGCCAGCAGCTTAGGTGCAGGGTTAGATGAGCAGTTCTTC
-,-,TRBJ1-1,TRBV19,CASRSERLINTEAFF,TGTGCCAGTAGGTCAGAAAGACTGATTAACACTGAAGCTTTCTTT
few,-,TRBJ2-3,TRBV4-1,CASSLQRAGTDTQYF,TGCGCCAGCAGCCTACAGCGGGCGGGGACAGATACGCAGTATTTT
-,-,TRBJ2-1,TRBV9,CASSVQWNEQFF,TGTGCCAGCAGCGTCCAATGGAATGAGCAGTTCTTC
many,TRBD1,TRBJ1-2,TRBV6-1,CASSEGQGNGYTF,TGTGCCAGCAGTGAAGGACAGGGGAATGGCTACACCTTC
-,-,TRBJ1-6,TRBV20-1,CSARQGLSYNSPLHF,TGCAGTGCTAGGCAGGGGTTGTCCTATAATTCACCCCTCCACTTT
-,-,TRBJ2-7,TRBV28,CASSLWTYEQYF,TGTGCCAGCAGTCTGTGGACCTACGAGCAGTACTTC
-,-,TRBJ1-5,TRBV20-1,CSARDYGAGSSQPQHF,TGCAGTGCTAGAGATTATGGCGCAGGGTCAAGTCAGCCCCAGCATTTT
-,-,TRBJ2-1,TRBV2,CATGTLNAYNEQFF,TGTGCCACGGGGACTCTCAATGCCTACAATGAGCAGTTCTTC